This passage covers 16 T cell receptor beta chains from one sample sequenced in a study of response to subunit inactivated influenza vaccine. TCRdb used MiXCR to reprocess the RT-PCR reads, holding one entry per CDR3 protein. The sample holds about half a million distinct CDR3 sequences, 6% to 9% seen once. This specimen consisted of PBMCs from blood, obtained roughly 24 months after vaccination. The receptors come from a man aged 45 to 75 who received an inactivated influenza vaccine.

The chain has TRBV3-1 and TRBJ2-1; 7 bases are a match to TRBD2. Trimming took 4 bases from V and 5 from J; bases not matched to a gene: 8. The germline gives CDR1 LGHDT, CDR2 YNNKEL (reference sequence). There are 15 residues in the CDR3. This chain's CDR3 is CASSRAGLGNNEQFF. CDR3 DNA: TGTGCCAGCAGCCGAGCGGGACTCGGGAACAATGAGCAGTTCTTC.

The gene calls are TRBV5-1 and TRBJ2-7; D is ambiguous. The CDR3 length is 11 residues. CDR1 SGHRS and CDR2 YFSETQ come from the germline V gene. V lost 3 bases, J lost 6 bases, and 7 bases lay in between. The CDR3 nucleotides are TGCGCCAGCAGCTCATATGGCGAGCAGTACTTC. Its translation is CASSSYGEQYF. Full variable domain (remainder filled in from reference TRBV5-1 and TRBJ2-7): KAGVTQTPRYLIKTRGQQVTLSCSPISGHRSVSWYQQTPGQGLQFLFEYFSETQRNKGNFPGRFSGRQFSNSRSEMNVSTLELGDSALYLCASSSYGEQYFGPGTRLTVT.

The chain uses TRBV6-1 and TRBJ2-7, with 10 bases fitting TRBD2. The CDR3 loop spans 15 amino acids. Trimming at V came to 4 bases and at J to 2 bases, leaving 5 bases not matched to a gene. The germline CDR1 and CDR2 sequences are MNHNS and SASEGT. This chain's CDR3 is CASSVLAGAPYEQYF. For the CDR3, the DNA is TGTGCCAGCAGTGTCCTAGCGGGAGCCCCCTACGAGCAGTACTTC.

This clonotype has only a few counts. The V gene is TRBV11-2, the J gene TRBJ2-1, with TRBD1 identical over 11 bases. The CDR3 contains 18 residues. The germline V gene has CDR1 SGHAT and CDR2 FQNNGV. The trim removed 1 base at V and 5 bases at J, leaving 10 bases unmatched. As DNA, the CDR3 is TGTGCCAGCAGCTTAGCTCTGCGGACAGGGGGCGCCCACAATGAGCAGTTCTTC. It specifies CASSLALRTGGAHNEQFF.

This clonotype has more than one count but fewer than ten. The V gene is TRBV6-2 or TRBV6-3, the J gene TRBJ2-4; weak D call: TRBD1 (6 bases). V lost 0 bases and J 0 bases, leaving 15 bases between the germline ends. The germline gives CDR1 MNHEY, CDR2 SVGEGT. This CDR3 is 18 amino acids long. The CDR3 coding sequence is TGTGCCAGCAGTTACTCCTACCTACAGGGCCTAGCCAAAAACATTCAGTACTTC. It translates to CASSYSYLQGLAKNIQYF.

About this clonotype: Relative to the germline gene, one junction end is altered; a read error may explain this. J is TRBJ2-7 and V is TRBV7-9; no clear D. Germline-derived CDR1 and CDR2 are SEHNR and FQNEAQ (reference sequence). This CDR3 is 15 amino acids long. This CDR3 reads CASGLPSHSSYEQYF. CDR3 coding DNA: TGTGCCAGCGGCTTACCTTCACACTCCTCCTACGAGCAGTACTTC.

This clonotype was seen more than once but under ten times. V and J are TRBV20-1 and TRBJ1-2, with unresolved D. Germline lookup yields CDR1 DFQATT and CDR2 SNEGSKA (reference sequence). The CDR3 sequence is 10 residues long. V lost 3 bases and J lost 8, with 7 bases in between. CDR3 amino acids: CSARNNGYTF. For the CDR3, the DNA is TGCAGTGCTAGGAATAACGGCTACACCTTC.

This clonotype was recorded a few times. V and J are TRBV5-1 and TRBJ1-1, with a weak D call TRBD1 (6 bases). Trimming took off 4 bases at V and 4 bases at J, with 14 bases between the two ends. The germline V gene encodes CDR1 SGHRS and CDR2 YFSETQ. The CDR3 contains 14 residues. The CDR3 DNA reads as TGCGCCAGCAGCCGGACTGCAGGGGCCACTGAAGCTTTCTTT. This gives the protein CASSRTAGATEAFF. The variable domain in full, completed from reference TRBV5-1 and TRBJ1-1, reads KAGVTQTPRYLIKTRGQQVTLSCSPISGHRSVSWYQQTPGQGLQFLFEYFSETQRNKGNFPGRFSGRQFSNSRSEMNVSTLELGDSALYLCASSRTAGATEAFFGQGTRLTVV.

This clonotype was observed at least ten times. This sequence joins TRBV5-8 and TRBJ2-1; 7 nucleotides match TRBD1. From germline, CDR1 is SGHTS and CDR2 YDEGEE. The V gene end was trimmed by 5 bases and the J gene end by 5 bases; junction bases not matched to a gene: 7. This CDR3 is built from 14 residues. DNA of the CDR3: TGTGCCAGCAGGCGGACAGGCCTCGACAATGAGCAGTTCTTC. Protein sequence: CASRRTGLDNEQFF.

The chain carries TRBV10-2 and TRBJ1-5, with TRBD1 as a possible D gene (5 bases). Germline V gene data show CDR1 as WSHSY and CDR2 as SAAADI. The CDR3 consists of 14 residues. With 5 bases removed from V and 4 bases from J, the gap between germline ends came to 12 bases. DNA for the CDR3: TGCGCCAGCAGTATGGACATTTTTAATCAGCCCCAGCATTTT. Translating it yields CASSMDIFNQPQHF.

This clonotype was counted a few times. This sequence joins TRBV5-5 and TRBJ2-2, with 7 bases lining up with TRBD1. This CDR3 is built from 14 residues. V shed 4 bases, J shed 5 bases, and the junction held 5 bases outside the gene matches. Germline V gene data show CDR1 as SGHKS and CDR2 as YYEKEE (reference sequence). CDR3 coding DNA: TGTGCCAGCAGCGGCAACAGGGGAACCGGGGAGCTGTTTTTT. Amino acids: CASSGNRGTGELFF.

In DNA, the CDR3 is TGTGCCAGCAGCTTATCGGTGACTCCCGGATCACATAATTCACCCCTCCACTTT. Its protein is CASSLSVTPGSHNSPLHF. V gene TRBV11-1 combines with J gene TRBJ1-6; D gene uncertain. Germline loops: CDR1 SGHAT, CDR2 FQDESV (reference sequence). The V gene lost 2 bases and the J gene lost 5 bases, with 19 bases spanning the gap. The CDR3 consists of 18 residues.

In its sample, this clonotype was seen many times. The chain links TRBV29-1 to TRBJ2-3, with 10 bases lining up with TRBD2. CDR3 length: 15 amino acids. Germline trimming cut 6 bases from V and 2 bases from J; bases unmatched to any gene: 8. Germline V gene sequence: CDR1 SQVTM, CDR2 ANQGSEA. The CDR3 loop is CSVQGLAEITDTQYF. The CDR3 DNA follows: TGCAGCGTCCAAGGACTAGCGGAAATCACAGATACGCAGTATTTT.

V and J are TRBV3-1 and TRBJ2-5, with D possibly being TRBD2 (5 bases). Per germline, CDR1 LGHDT and CDR2 YNNKEL (reference sequence). The CDR3 sequence is 15 residues long. Trimming left V 4 bases short and J 7 bases short, with 19 bases between. DNA of the CDR3: TGTGCCAGCAGCCGAGAAAGCGCGGGCACGGGGACCCAGTACTTC. It encodes CASSRESAGTGTQYF.

The chain recombines TRBV27 with TRBJ2-2, with D tentatively TRBD2 (6 bases). Germline CDR1 and CDR2: MNHEY and SMNVEV (reference sequence). Trimming cost V 2 bases and J 5 bases, with 15 bases left between them. CDR3 length: 16 amino acids. In nucleotides, the CDR3 is TGTGCCAGCAGTTTACCGCCCCGGGGGAGGACCGGGGAGCTGTTTTTT. It yields the protein CASSLPPRGRTGELFF.

The J gene is TRBJ2-2, the V gene TRBV20-1, with 10 bases fitting TRBD2. J was trimmed by 3 bases and V by 2 bases; bases with no gene match: 6. The CDR3 totals 16 residues. CDR1 DFQATT and CDR2 SNEGSKA come from the germline V gene (reference sequence). The CDR3 reads CSARPPSGGYTGELFF. The CDR3 nucleotides are TGCAGTGCTAGACCCCCTAGCGGGGGATACACCGGGGAGCTGTTTTTT.